Each of the 8 T cell receptor beta chains below was sequenced from the same sample in a study of shared T cell receptors in the human thymus. The protocol was immunoSEQ multiplex PCR, while the TCRdb copy is restricted to in-frame clones and leaves out a portion. The sample shows under 850,000 clones, roughly 90% of them seen only once. A further study also used this sample, focusing on human thymus T cells.

The sample was thymocytes. These receptors originate from a boy less than two years old with a congenital heart defect.

The chain joins TRBV7-2 to TRBJ2-5; TRBD2 might be the D (6 bases). This CDR3 comprises 15 residues. Germline assignment: CDR1 SGHTA and CDR2 FQGNSA. The V end was cut by 6 bases, the J end by 1 base, with 15 bases between. CDR3 in DNA: TGTGCCAGCAGGGCCAGCGGGTTTTTCCAAGAGACCCAGTACTTC. This sequence encodes CASRASGFFQETQYF.

The rearrangement links TRBV5-4 to TRBJ2-7; 7 nucleotides line up with TRBD1. The CDR3 extends over 17 amino acids. V trimming: 6 bases; J trimming: 2 bases; junction bases outside the gene matches: 17. Looked up from germline, CDR1 is SGHNT and CDR2 is YYREEE (reference sequence). The chain's CDR3 is CASTPSGRDSSPYEQYF. CDR3 coding DNA: TGTGCCAGCACCCCCTCTGGCCGGGACAGTTCCCCCTACGAGCAGTACTTC.

The chain links TRBV30 to TRBJ2-1; 11 nucleotides line up with TRBD1. The CDR3 extends over 15 amino acids. Germline V gene sequence: CDR1 GTSNPN, CDR2 SVGIG (reference sequence). The trim removed 3 bases at V and 3 bases at J, leaving 4 bases unmatched. CDR3 in amino acids: CAWRGQGGVYNEQFF. As DNA, the CDR3 is TGTGCCTGGAGGGGACAGGGGGGGGTCTACAATGAGCAGTTCTTC.

The CDR3, as DNA: TGTGCCAGCAGCCCCAGGGGGCAGGTCTACAATGAGCAGTTCTTC. Translated: CASSPRGQVYNEQFF. This sequence joins TRBV28 and TRBJ2-1; 8 nucleotides agree with TRBD1. The CDR3 sequence is 15 residues long. The junction had 7 bases not matched to a gene; V was cut back by 6 bases and J by 3 bases. Germline-derived CDR1 and CDR2 are MDHEN and SYDVKM.

The chain uses TRBV19 and TRBJ1-3; D uncertain. The CDR3 is 17 residues long. V was pared by 3 bases and J by 7 bases, with 22 bases between. Germline lookup yields CDR1 LNHDA and CDR2 SQIVND (reference sequence). The DNA of the CDR3 is TGTGCCAGTAGTATTAAGGCGCGTGAGGGCATGGGGAACACCATATATTTT. Its translation: CASSIKAREGMGNTIYF.

The chain employs TRBV23-1 and TRBJ2-1, with TRBD2 matching over 7 bases. TRBV23-1 is designated an ORF whose function remains uncertain. V shed 2 bases, J shed 7 bases, and the junction held 2 bases outside the gene matches. The CDR3 totals 13 residues. CDR3 protein: CASSQGRGNEQFF. The CDR3, as DNA: TGCGCCAGCAGTCAAGGGCGGGGGAATGAGCAGTTCTTC.

The rearrangement joins TRBV7-2 to TRBJ2-3, with a possible D match to TRBD2 (7 bases). This CDR3 is 17 amino acids long. Trimming shortened V by 1 base and J by 2 bases, and 16 bases separated the two germline ends. Germline-derived CDR1 and CDR2 are SGHTA and FQGNSA. The CDR3: CASSLEGGLRNTDTQYF. The DNA for the CDR3 is TGTGCCAGCAGCTTAGAGGGGGGACTAAGGAACACAGATACGCAGTATTTT.

The rearrangement links TRBV27 to TRBJ1-1; a weak D match, TRBD1 (5 bases). CDR1 MNHEY and CDR2 SMNVEV come from the germline V gene (reference sequence). V shed 4 bases and J shed 0 bases, with 9 bases lying between them. This CDR3 is built from 14 residues. CDR3 region: CASSSLRVNTEAFF. CDR3 coding DNA: TGTGCCAGCAGTTCCCTCAGGGTGAACACTGAAGCTTTCTTT.